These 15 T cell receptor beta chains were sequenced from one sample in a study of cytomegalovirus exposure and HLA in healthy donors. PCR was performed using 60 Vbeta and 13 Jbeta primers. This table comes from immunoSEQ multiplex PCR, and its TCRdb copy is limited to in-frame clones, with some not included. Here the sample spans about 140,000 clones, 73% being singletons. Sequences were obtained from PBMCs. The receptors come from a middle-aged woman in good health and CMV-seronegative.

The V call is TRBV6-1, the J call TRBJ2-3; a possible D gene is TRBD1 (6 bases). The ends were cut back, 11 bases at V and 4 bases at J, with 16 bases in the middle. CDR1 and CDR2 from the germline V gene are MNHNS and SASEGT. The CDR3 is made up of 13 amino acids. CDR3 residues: CAVLRQAPDTQYF. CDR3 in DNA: TGTGCCGTCCTGAGACAGGCTCCAGATACGCAGTATTTT.

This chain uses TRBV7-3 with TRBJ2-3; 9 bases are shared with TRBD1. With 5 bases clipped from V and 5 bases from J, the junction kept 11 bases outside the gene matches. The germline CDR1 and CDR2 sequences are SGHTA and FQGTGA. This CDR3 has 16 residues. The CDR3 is CASSQHRDRAVDTQYF. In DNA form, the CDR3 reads TGTGCCAGCAGCCAACACCGGGACAGGGCTGTAGATACGCAGTATTTT.

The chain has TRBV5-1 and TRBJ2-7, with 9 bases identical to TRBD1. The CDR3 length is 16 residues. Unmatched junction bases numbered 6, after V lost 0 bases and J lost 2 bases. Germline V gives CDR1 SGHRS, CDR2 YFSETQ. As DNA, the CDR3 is TGCGCCAGCAGCTTGGCCGGGACAGGGTTGCCCTACGAGCAGTACTTC. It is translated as CASSLAGTGLPYEQYF.

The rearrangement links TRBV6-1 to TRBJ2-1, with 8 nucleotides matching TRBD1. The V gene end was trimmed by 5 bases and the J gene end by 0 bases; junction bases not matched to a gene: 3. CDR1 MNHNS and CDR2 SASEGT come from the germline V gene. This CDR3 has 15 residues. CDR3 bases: TGTGCCAGCAGTTTGACAGGGGTCTCCTACAATGAGCAGTTCTTC. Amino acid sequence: CASSLTGVSYNEQFF.

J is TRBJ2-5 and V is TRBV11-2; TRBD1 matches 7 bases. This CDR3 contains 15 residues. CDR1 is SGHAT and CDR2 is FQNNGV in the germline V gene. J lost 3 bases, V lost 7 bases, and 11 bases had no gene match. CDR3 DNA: TGTGCCAGCATCAAACGTACAGGGGCGGAAGAGACCCAGTACTTC. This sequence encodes CASIKRTGAEETQYF.

CDR3 nucleotide sequence: TGTGCCAGCGGCGGACAGGGGTTAACAGATACGCAGTATTTT. This sequence encodes CASGGQGLTDTQYF. The chain combines TRBV6-5 with TRBJ2-3; TRBD1 aligns across 9 bases. The ends lost 8 bases at V and 3 bases at J; junction bases unmatched: 6. Germline lookup yields CDR1 MNHEY and CDR2 SVGAGI. The CDR3 contains 14 residues.

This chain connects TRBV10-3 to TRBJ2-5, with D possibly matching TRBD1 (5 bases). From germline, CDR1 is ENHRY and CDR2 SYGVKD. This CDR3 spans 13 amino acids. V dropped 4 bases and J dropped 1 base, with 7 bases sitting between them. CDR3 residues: CAISGQSQETQYF. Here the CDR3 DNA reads TGTGCCATCAGTGGACAGAGCCAAGAGACCCAGTACTTC.

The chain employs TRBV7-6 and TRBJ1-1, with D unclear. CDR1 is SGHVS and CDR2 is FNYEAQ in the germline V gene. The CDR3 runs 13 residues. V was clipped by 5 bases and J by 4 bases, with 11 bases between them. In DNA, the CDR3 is TGTGCCAGCAGCGTCGGGGATGGCACTGAAGCTTTCTTT. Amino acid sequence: CASSVGDGTEAFF. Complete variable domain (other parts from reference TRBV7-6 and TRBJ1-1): GAGVSQSPRYKVTKRGQDVALRCDPISGHVSLYWYRQALGQGPEFLTYFNYEAQQDKSGLPNDRFSAERPEGSISTLTIQRTEQRDSAMYRCASSVGDGTEAFFGQGTRLTVV.

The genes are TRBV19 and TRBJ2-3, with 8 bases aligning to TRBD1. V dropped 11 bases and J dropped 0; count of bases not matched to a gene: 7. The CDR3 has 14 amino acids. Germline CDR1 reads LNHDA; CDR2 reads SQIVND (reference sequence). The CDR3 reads CASGDRPSTDTQYF. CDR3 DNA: TGTGCCTCGGGGGACAGGCCTAGCACAGATACGCAGTATTTT.

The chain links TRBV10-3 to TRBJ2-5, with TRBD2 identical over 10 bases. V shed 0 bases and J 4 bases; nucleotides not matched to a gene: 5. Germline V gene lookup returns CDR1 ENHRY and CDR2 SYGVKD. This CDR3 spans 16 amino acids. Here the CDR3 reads CAISESLAGAGETQYF. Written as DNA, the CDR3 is TGTGCCATCAGTGAGTCGCTAGCGGGGGCCGGAGAGACCCAGTACTTC.

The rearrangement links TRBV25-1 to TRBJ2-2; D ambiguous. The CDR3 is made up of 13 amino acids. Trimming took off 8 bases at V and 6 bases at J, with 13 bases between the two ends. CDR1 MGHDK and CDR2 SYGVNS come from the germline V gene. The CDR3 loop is CASHPGTAGELFF. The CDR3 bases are TGTGCCAGCCATCCCGGTACGGCCGGGGAGCTGTTTTTT.

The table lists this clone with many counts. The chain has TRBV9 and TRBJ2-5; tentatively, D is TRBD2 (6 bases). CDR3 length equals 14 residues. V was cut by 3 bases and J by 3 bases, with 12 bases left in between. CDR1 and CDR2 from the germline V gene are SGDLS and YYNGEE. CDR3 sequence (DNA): TGTGCCAGCAGCGCAGGACTATGGGAAGAGACCCAGTACTTC. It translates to CASSAGLWEETQYF.

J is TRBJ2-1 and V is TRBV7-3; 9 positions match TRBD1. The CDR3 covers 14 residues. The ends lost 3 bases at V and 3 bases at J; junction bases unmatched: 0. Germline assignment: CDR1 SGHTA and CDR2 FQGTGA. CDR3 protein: CASSLDRGYNEQFF. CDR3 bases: TGTGCCAGCAGCTTGGACAGGGGCTACAATGAGCAGTTCTTC.

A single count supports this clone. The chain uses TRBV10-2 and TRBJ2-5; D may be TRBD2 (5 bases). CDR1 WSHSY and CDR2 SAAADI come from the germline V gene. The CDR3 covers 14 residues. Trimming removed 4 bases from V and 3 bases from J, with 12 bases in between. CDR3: CASSGPSGEETQYF. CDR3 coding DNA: TGCGCCAGCAGTGGGCCCAGCGGTGAAGAGACCCAGTACTTC.

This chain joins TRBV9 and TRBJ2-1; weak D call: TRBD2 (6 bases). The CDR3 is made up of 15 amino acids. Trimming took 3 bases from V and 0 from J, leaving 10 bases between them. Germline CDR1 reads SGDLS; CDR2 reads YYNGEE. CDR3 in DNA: TGTGCCAGCAGCGATAGCGGCGACTCCTACAATGAGCAGTTCTTC. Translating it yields CASSDSGDSYNEQFF.